A selection of T cell receptor beta chains follows, all from one sample in a study of T-cell reconstitution after alpha-beta-depleted transplantation in children. TCRdb used MiXCR to reprocess the PCR reads, holding one entry per CDR3 protein. The sample lists 480,000 or so distinct CDR3 sequences, approximately 10% occurring once. The specimen was PBMCs, collected before TCRalphabeta/CD19-depleted stem cell transplant. The receptors shown here come from a child aged 2 to 10 with inherited bone marrow failure, due to receive a stem cell transplant. Both conserved end residues are trimmed from each CDR3.

TRBJ1-3 | TRBV12-3/TRBV12-4 | ASSFDGFRNTIY
TRBJ1-1 | TRBV12-3/TRBV12-4 | ASSLGWKNTEAF
TRBJ2-7 | TRBV5-1 | ASSLVGGISYEQY
TRBJ2-4 | TRBV30 | AWDRGQWIQY
TRBJ2-3 | TRBV6-2/TRBV6-3 | ASSDVRDSPTDTQY
TRBJ2-5 | TRBV4-2 | ASSPGLYQETQY
TRBJ2-1 | TRBV20-1 | RAIESSYNEQF
TRBJ2-1 | TRBV7-9 | ASSFLGNEQF
TRBJ2-7 | TRBV24-1 | ATSGPGLAASYEQY
TRBJ2-1 | TRBV21-1 | ASSRVVRKF
TRBJ2-7 | TRBV19 | ASTGGPDEQY
TRBJ2-2 | TRBV5-6 | ASSLEGWLAGAGELF
TRBJ2-6 | TRBV20-1 | SASDRGGANVLT
TRBJ2-1 | TRBV3-1 | ASSLALAVYNEQF
TRBJ2-7 | TRBV20-1 | SARGLNYEQY
TRBJ2-1 | TRBV29-1 | SVGTSGRNEQF
TRBJ2-1 | TRBV24-1 | ATSDGDPNTGTASGRAYNEQF
TRBJ2-7 | TRBV7-2 | ASSAAGTITYEQY
TRBJ2-5 | TRBV7-2 | ASSSWRGLETQY
TRBJ2-1 | TRBV7-9 | ASSRASGSRNEQF
TRBJ2-6 | TRBV18 | ASSPPSSGANVLT
TRBJ1-5 | TRBV6-5 | ASSYGYGDNQPQH
TRBJ2-2 | TRBV20-1 | SAIQGIWAGELF
TRBJ1-2 | TRBV30 | ASTSAGHYGYT
TRBJ2-7 | TRBV19 | ASSTLPTHPYEQY
TRBJ2-1 | TRBV12-3/TRBV12-4 | ASSLVLGYSHNEQF
TRBJ2-7 | TRBV7-2 | ASSLASGRAGYEQY
TRBJ1-1 | TRBV12-3/TRBV12-4 | ASSSLNTGRHTEAF
TRBJ2-2 | TRBV4-3 | ASSPGTSGTGELF
TRBJ2-1 | TRBV29-1 | SGGPGLRGNEQF
TRBJ2-1 | TRBV2 | ASSRLAGPNEQF
TRBJ2-1 | TRBV5-6 | ASSLGGAPNEQF
TRBJ2-2 | TRBV3-1 | ASRFRAGTGELF
TRBJ2-1 | TRBV28 | ASSSPTFDRENEQF
TRBJ2-4 | TRBV2 | ASSAYRTLDGNIQY
TRBJ2-7 | TRBV5-1 | ASTWGSGSYEQY
TRBJ2-1 | TRBV24-1 | ATSDRAGTKNEQF